The 26 T cell receptor beta chains presented below share a single source sample, sequenced in a study of blood T cell repertoires in COVID-19. The assay was immunoSEQ multiplex PCR, and TCRdb's table has in-frame clones only and misses some. Of about 81,000 clones detected, around 92% appear once; the ten largest clones hold about 2%. Sequenced input: peripheral blood. All receptors derive from a woman aged 45-60 years in a cohort sampled during active COVID-19.

In this sample, this clone turned up a few times. CDR3 in DNA: TGTGCCAGTAGTGCCCCCCGGACTAGCGGGAGGTTTGAGCAGTACTTC. This sequence encodes CASSAPRTSGRFEQYF. The chain uses TRBV19 and TRBJ2-7; TRBD2 agrees at 14 bases. This CDR3 spans 16 amino acids. In germline, CDR1 is LNHDA, CDR2 SQIVND (reference sequence). V lost 5 bases and J lost 7; bases outside the gene matches: 10.

This clone was seen only a few times. The rearrangement links TRBV7-9 to TRBJ1-2; D might be TRBD1 (6 bases). The V end was cut by 4 bases, the J end by 5 bases, with 14 bases between. Germline values: CDR1 SEHNR, CDR2 FQNEAQ (reference sequence). This CDR3 spans 14 amino acids. The CDR3: CASSSGPGEYGYTF. Here the CDR3 DNA reads TGTGCCAGCAGCTCCGGGCCAGGGGAGTATGGCTACACCTTC.

This sequence joins TRBV10-3 and TRBJ2-5; perhaps TRBD1 as D (5 bases). The CDR3 contains 12 residues. Germline values: CDR1 ENHRY, CDR2 SYGVKD. The V end lost 3 bases, the J end lost 3 bases, and 5 bases lay between the germline ends. CDR3 sequence reads: CAISDREETQYF. The CDR3 DNA reads TGTGCCATCAGTGACAGGGAAGAGACCCAGTACTTC.

The V gene is TRBV7-3, the J gene TRBJ2-2, with a weak D call TRBD1 (6 bases). CDR3 length: 14 amino acids. Trimming removed 4 bases from V and 6 bases from J, with 12 bases in between. CDR1 and CDR2 (germline): SGHTA, FQGTGA. As DNA, the CDR3 is TGTGCCAGCAGCTCCGGGACAATTCCCGGGGAGCTGTTTTTT. It yields the protein CASSSGTIPGELFF. The variable domain in full, completed from reference TRBV7-3 and TRBJ2-2, reads GAGVSQTPSNKVTEKGKYVELRCDPISGHTALYWYRQSLGQGPEFLIYFQGTGAADDSGLPNDRFFAVRPEGSVSTLKIQRTERGDSAVYLCASSSGTIPGELFFGEGSRLTVL.

The chain recombines TRBV5-1 with TRBJ2-3; 9 nucleotides agree with TRBD2. The CDR3 has 18 amino acids. With V trimmed by 1 base and J by 1 base, 10 bases remained unmatched. Germline lookup yields CDR1 SGHRS and CDR2 YFSETQ. The CDR3 protein is CASSLMAGGSLGTDTQYF. The CDR3 DNA is TGCGCCAGCAGCTTGATGGCGGGGGGGAGCTTGGGCACAGATACGCAGTATTTT. The variable domain in full, with the rest retrieved from reference TRBV5-1 and TRBJ2-3, is KAGVTQTPRYLIKTRGQQVTLSCSPISGHRSVSWYQQTPGQGLQFLFEYFSETQRNKGNFPGRFSGRQFSNSRSEMNVSTLELGDSALYLCASSLMAGGSLGTDTQYFGPGTRLTVL.

The rearrangement uses TRBV15 and TRBJ1-2, with 10 bases aligning to TRBD1. There are 14 residues in the CDR3. V lost 0 bases, J lost 5 bases, and 0 bases stayed unmatched. Germline values: CDR1 LNHNV, CDR2 YYDKDF (reference sequence). The CDR3 spells CATSREGQGYGYTF. The CDR3 DNA sequence: TGTGCCACCAGCAGAGAGGGACAGGGGTATGGCTACACCTTC.

The rearrangement links TRBV7-2 to TRBJ2-5; the D is unclear. The germline gives CDR1 SGHTA, CDR2 FQGNSA. Between the trimmed V and J ends, which lost 4 bases and 1 base, there was a span of 13 bases. This CDR3 spans 15 amino acids. The CDR3 protein is CASSSSHLRQETQYF. The CDR3 DNA follows: TGTGCCAGCAGCTCAAGCCACTTGCGCCAAGAGACCCAGTACTTC.

The chain joins TRBV5-4 to TRBJ1-2, with TRBD1 identical over 8 bases. Germline CDR1 SGHNT, CDR2 YYREEE (reference sequence). The length of the CDR3 is 13 residues. V shed 5 bases, J shed 8 bases, and the junction held 8 bases outside the gene matches. The CDR3: CASSLQGAEGYTF. CDR3 nucleotide sequence: TGTGCCAGCAGTCTTCAGGGGGCAGAAGGCTACACCTTC.

The rearrangement uses TRBV28 and TRBJ1-5, with D perhaps matching TRBD1 (6 bases). The CDR3 totals 12 residues. V gave up 5 bases and J gave up 4 bases, with 6 bases separating them. The V gene's germline CDR1 is MDHEN and CDR2 SYDVKM. CDR3: CASSTGNQPQHF. The CDR3 DNA is TGTGCCAGCAGTACAGGGAATCAGCCCCAGCATTTT. Full variable domain (remainder filled in from reference TRBV28 and TRBJ1-5): DVKVTQSSRYLVKRTGEKVFLECVQDMDHENMFWYRQDPGLGLRLIYFSYDVKMKEKGDIPEGYSVSREKKERFSLILESASTNQTSMYLCASSTGNQPQHFGDGTRLSIL.

The chain employs TRBV9 and TRBJ1-1; TRBD1 agrees at 8 bases. Germline CDR1 SGDLS, CDR2 YYNGEE. The CDR3 covers 15 residues. The V segment lost 4 bases and the J segment 1 base; nucleotides outside the gene matches: 6. CDR3 bases: TGTGCCAGCAGCTTTCAGGGGGCGAGGAACACTGAAGCTTTCTTT. Protein sequence: CASSFQGARNTEAFF.

This clone was recorded a few times. V gene TRBV15 combines with J gene TRBJ1-4, with 7 bases that match TRBD1. The junction had 6 bases not matched to a gene; V was cut back by 0 bases and J by 5 bases. The length of the CDR3 is 16 residues. Germline V gene lookup returns CDR1 LNHNV and CDR2 YYDKDF (reference sequence). CDR3 coding DNA: TGTGCCACCAGCAGAGAACAGGGGTTGGGGAATGAAAAACTGTTTTTT. This translates into CATSREQGLGNEKLFF. The full variable domain, with the rest looked up from reference TRBV15 and TRBJ1-4, is DAMVIQNPRYQVTQFGKPVTLSCSQTLNHNVMYWYQQKSSQAPKLLFHYYDKDFNNEADTPDNFQSRRPNTSFCFLDIRSPGLGDTAMYLCATSREQGLGNEKLFFGSGTQLSVL.

The J gene is TRBJ1-4, the V gene TRBV5-1; 9 bases are a match to TRBD1. This CDR3 is built from 14 residues. Trimming removed 4 bases from V and 7 bases from J; junction bases left unmatched: 5. Germline V gene sequence: CDR1 SGHRS, CDR2 YFSETQ. CDR3 coding DNA: TGCGCCAGCAGCGAGGGACAGGGAGTTGAAAAACTGTTTTTT. This codes for CASSEGQGVEKLFF.

For the CDR3, the DNA is TGTGCCACCAGCAGAGCAGGCGGGAGAGCAAACTACGAGCAGTACTTC. Protein: CATSRAGGRANYEQYF. V is TRBV15 and J is TRBJ2-7, with 7 bases identical to TRBD2. Trimming at V came to 1 base and at J to 3 bases, leaving 9 bases not matched to a gene. CDR1 and CDR2 (germline): LNHNV, YYDKDF (reference sequence). The CDR3 spans 16 residues. The whole variable domain, filled in from reference TRBV15 and TRBJ2-7, reads DAMVIQNPRYQVTQFGKPVTLSCSQTLNHNVMYWYQQKSSQAPKLLFHYYDKDFNNEADTPDNFQSRRPNTSFCFLDIRSPGLGDTAMYLCATSRAGGRANYEQYFGPGTRLTVT.

The chain uses TRBV19 and TRBJ2-2; D not resolved. The CDR3 runs 10 residues. The V gene lost 6 bases and the J gene lost 6 bases, with 2 bases spanning the gap. Germline CDR1 LNHDA, CDR2 SQIVND (reference sequence). CDR3 loop: CASSSGELFF. The CDR3 DNA follows: TGTGCCAGTAGCTCCGGGGAGCTGTTTTTT.

This chain links TRBV3-1 (or the pseudogene TRBV3-2) with TRBJ1-1; perhaps TRBD1 as D (5 bases). The CDR3 has 14 residues. The germline V gene encodes CDR1 LGHDT and CDR2 YNNKEL (reference sequence). V gave up 4 bases and J gave up 5 bases, with 14 bases separating them. The CDR3 bases are TGTGCCAGCAGCCTCGCCCGGGGGAGGACTGAAGCTTTCTTT. This sequence encodes CASSLARGRTEAFF.

The chain joins TRBV18 to TRBJ1-1, with TRBD1 as a possible D gene (6 bases). The CDR3 runs 16 residues. The V and J ends lost 5 bases and 2 bases respectively, with 18 bases between them. From germline, CDR1 is KGHSH and CDR2 LQKENI. CDR3 amino acids: CASSKGTLDSNTEAFF. CDR3 in DNA: TGTGCCAGCTCAAAAGGGACACTGGACAGTAACACTGAAGCTTTCTTT.

This chain uses TRBV14 with TRBJ2-3; TRBD1 might be the D (5 bases). Trimming shortened V by 2 bases and J by 2 bases, and 14 bases separated the two germline ends. The CDR3 contains 16 residues. Germline assignment: CDR1 SGHDN and CDR2 FVKESK. CDR3 region: CASSQRQGFNTDTQYF. The CDR3 region has the DNA TGTGCCAGCAGCCAAAGGCAGGGTTTCAACACAGATACGCAGTATTTT.

V is TRBV6-2 or TRBV6-3 and J is TRBJ2-1, with 7 bases identical to TRBD1. The CDR3 covers 14 residues. Germline values: CDR1 MNHEY, CDR2 SVGEGT. Losses at the gene ends were 4 bases for V and 8 bases for J; bases not matched to a gene: 8. CDR3 region: CASSSRQGGDEQFF. The CDR3 nucleotides read TGTGCCAGCAGTTCTAGACAGGGTGGGGATGAGCAGTTCTTC.

This clone was seen more than once but under ten times. This chain uses TRBV19 with TRBJ1-2; D not certain. CDR1 is LNHDA and CDR2 is SQIVND in the germline V gene (reference sequence). The CDR3 covers 13 residues. V was clipped by 7 bases and J by 6 bases, with 15 bases between them. The CDR3: CASTYSEVDGYTF. Here the CDR3 DNA reads TGTGCCAGTACCTATTCAGAGGTGGATGGCTACACCTTC.

This clone was found once. The CDR3 is CASSIDNEQFF. CDR3 bases: TGTGCCAGCAGCATAGACAATGAGCAGTTCTTC. The rearrangement links TRBV5-4 to TRBJ2-1, with D unclear. Per germline, CDR1 SGHNT and CDR2 YYREEE (reference sequence). V gave up 4 bases and J gave up 5 bases, with 4 bases separating them. CDR3 size: 11 residues.

The genes are TRBV27 and TRBJ1-2; 9 nucleotides agree with TRBD1. The CDR3 runs 18 residues. Per germline, CDR1 MNHEY and CDR2 SMNVEV (reference sequence). With 0 bases clipped from V and 4 bases from J, the junction kept 12 bases outside the gene matches. The CDR3 nucleotides are TGTGCCAGCAGTTTATCCTTTGGGACAGGGTCTCGTGGCTATGGCTACACCTTC. Its translation: CASSLSFGTGSRGYGYTF.

V usage is TRBV10-3 and J usage is TRBJ2-5; D is perhaps TRBD2 (6 bases). Trimming left V 6 bases short and J 1 base short, with 12 bases between. This CDR3 has 14 residues. Germline CDR1 ENHRY, CDR2 SYGVKD. The CDR3 loop is CAIREGASQETQYF. CDR3 bases: TGTGCCATCAGGGAGGGAGCGTCCCAAGAGACCCAGTACTTC.

About this clone: The germline gene is not matched at one end of the junction; a read error may be the cause. CDR3 loop: CSAPKRGHHYF. The CDR3, as DNA: TGCAGTGCTCCTAAAAGGGGCCACCACTACTTC. This chain uses TRBV20-1 with TRBJ1-2; D might be TRBD1 (5 bases). Germline CDR1 reads DFQATT; CDR2 reads SNEGSKA (reference sequence). This CDR3 is 11 amino acids long.

The chain has TRBV11-3 and TRBJ2-5; 15 bases match TRBD2. Germline trimming cut 5 bases from V and 5 bases from J; bases unmatched to any gene: 6. The CDR3 contains 16 residues. Germline loops: CDR1 SGHNT, CDR2 YENEEA. The CDR3, as DNA: TGTGCCAGCAGCGCGGGACTAGCGGGAGGATCTGAGACCCAGTACTTC. This gives the protein CASSAGLAGGSETQYF.

The chain recombines TRBV19 with TRBJ2-6; 7 nucleotides line up with TRBD1. CDR1 and CDR2 from the germline V gene are LNHDA and SQIVND (reference sequence). The CDR3 covers 18 residues. V was clipped by 8 bases and J by 0 bases; unmatched bases: 13. The CDR3 sequence: CASVDTTGVGSGANVLTF. The CDR3 bases are TGTGCCAGTGTGGATACAACAGGGGTGGGCTCTGGGGCCAACGTCCTGACTTTC.

This clone has just one count. This rearrangement joins TRBV27 to TRBJ1-5; D is undetermined. V gave up 3 bases and J gave up 7 bases, with 10 bases separating them. The CDR3 loop spans 13 amino acids. CDR1 and CDR2 from the germline V gene are MNHEY and SMNVEV (reference sequence). The CDR3 sequence is CASSFDFGQPQHF. Here the CDR3 DNA reads TGTGCCAGCAGTTTCGACTTTGGGCAGCCCCAGCATTTT.